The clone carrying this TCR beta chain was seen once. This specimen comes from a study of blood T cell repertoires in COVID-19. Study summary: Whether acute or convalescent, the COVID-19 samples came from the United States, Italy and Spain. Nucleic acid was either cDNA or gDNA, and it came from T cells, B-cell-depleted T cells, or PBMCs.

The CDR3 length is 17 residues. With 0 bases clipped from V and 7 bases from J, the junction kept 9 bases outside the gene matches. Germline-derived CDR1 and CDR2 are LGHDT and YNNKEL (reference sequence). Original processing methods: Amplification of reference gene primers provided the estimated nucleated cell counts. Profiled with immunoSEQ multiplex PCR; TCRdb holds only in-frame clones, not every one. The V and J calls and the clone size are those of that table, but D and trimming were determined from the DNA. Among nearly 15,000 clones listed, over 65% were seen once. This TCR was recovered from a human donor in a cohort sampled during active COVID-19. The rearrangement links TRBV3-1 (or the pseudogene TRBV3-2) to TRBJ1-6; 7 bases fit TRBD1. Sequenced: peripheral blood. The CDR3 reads CASSQEGRGRGNSPLHF. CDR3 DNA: TGTGCCAGCAGCCAAGAAGGGCGAGGCAGGGGGAATTCACCCCTCCACTTT.